This TCR beta chain was identified in a study of T cells in Graves' hyperthyroidism and ophthalmopathy. Whole-study findings and limits: Among thyroid clonotypes expanded above 0.001, most also appeared in blood.

Graves' hyperthyroidism showing no ophthalmopathy progression within 18 months was considered stable. The patients, who ranged from 18 to 65 in age, presented with newly diagnosed hyperthyroidism lasting under 2 months. Worth noting for this clonotype: Its specificity is not known.

The germline gives CDR1 SQVTM, CDR2 ANQGSEA. Unmatched junction bases numbered 3, after V lost 5 bases and J lost 3 bases. This CDR3 spans 13 amino acids. Amplified TCR beta CDR3 regions came from RNA transcripts. The HTBI primer set was used in a first-round RT-PCR of the TCR CDR3. TCRdb processed the multiplex PCR reads anew with MiXCR; each CDR3 protein has one entry. The sample holds more than 600,000 distinct CDR3 sequences; about 15% are singletons and the top ten take about 8.4%. The sequencing input was blood. This receptor was taken from a man aged 18 to 29 with Graves' hyperthyroidism. The V and J genes are TRBV29-1 and TRBJ1-1, with TRBD1 matching 10 bases. This chain's CDR3 is CSVRTGGHTEAFF. The CDR3 region has the DNA TGCAGCGTTCGGACAGGGGGTCACACTGAAGCTTTCTTT.